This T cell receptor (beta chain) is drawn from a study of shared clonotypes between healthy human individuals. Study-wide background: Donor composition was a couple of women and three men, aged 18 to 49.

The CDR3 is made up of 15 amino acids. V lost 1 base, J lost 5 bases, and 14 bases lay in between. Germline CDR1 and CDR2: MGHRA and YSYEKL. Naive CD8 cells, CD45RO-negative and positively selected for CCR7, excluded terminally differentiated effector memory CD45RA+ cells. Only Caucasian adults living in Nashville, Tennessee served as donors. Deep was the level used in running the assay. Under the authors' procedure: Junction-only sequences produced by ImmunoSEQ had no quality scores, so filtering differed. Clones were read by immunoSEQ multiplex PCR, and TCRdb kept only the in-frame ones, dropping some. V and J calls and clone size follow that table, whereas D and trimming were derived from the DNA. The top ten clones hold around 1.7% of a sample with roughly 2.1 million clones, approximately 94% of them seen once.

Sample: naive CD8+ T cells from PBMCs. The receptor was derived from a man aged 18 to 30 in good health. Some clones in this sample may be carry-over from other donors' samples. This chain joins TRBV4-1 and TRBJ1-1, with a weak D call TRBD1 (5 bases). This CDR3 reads CASSQGQGRGTEAFF. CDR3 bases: TGCGCCAGCAGCCAAGGTCAGGGCCGCGGGACTGAAGCTTTCTTT.